This T cell receptor beta chain emerged from a study of blood T cells in healthy people across ages. Donors ranged from about 6 to 90 years old and were healthy Caucasians in Russia. The junction had 12 bases not matched to a gene; V was cut back by 3 bases and J by 2 bases. Per germline, CDR1 MDHEN and CDR2 SYDVKM. The CDR3 runs to 20 residues. Combining a sample-barcoded 5' primer with a J-beta primer mix, a second PCR ran for roughly 7 to 12 cycles. TCRdb processed the 5' RACE reads anew with MiXCR; each CDR3 protein has one entry. The sample contains around 800,000 distinct CDR3 sequences, 44% of which appear only once.

Specimen: blood. The chain has TRBV28 and TRBJ2-4; 14 bases are shared with TRBD2. The receptor comes from a man aged 55 to 69 in good health. The CDR3 DNA reads as TGTGCCAGCAGTTTGTTTAAGACTAGCGGGGGGGCGAGGACCAAAAACATTCAGTACTTC. This translates into CASSLFKTSGGARTKNIQYF.